This entry features one TCR beta chain sequence. In the authors' workflow: Nucleated cell counts were estimated from reference gene primer amplification. The repertoire was sequenced with immunoSEQ multiplex PCR; TCRdb's copy has only in-frame clones and lacks some. The V and J calls and the clone size are those of that table, but D and trimming were determined from the DNA. Of 250,000 to 300,000 clones in the sample, approximately 90% were seen once. The data were taken from a study of blood T cell repertoires in COVID-19. Germline V gives CDR1 SNHLY, CDR2 FYNNEI. V lost 4 bases, J lost 1 base, and 7 bases lay in between. This CDR3 spans 13 amino acids.

The V gene is TRBV2, the J gene TRBJ1-1; D gene uncertain. This TCR came from a woman aged 40 to 50 with acute or convalescent COVID-19. Sequenced: peripheral blood. CDR3: CASSALPNTEAFF. DNA of the CDR3: TGTGCCAGCAGTGCCCTTCCGAACACTGAAGCTTTCTTT.